Below, one T cell receptor beta chain is given with its context. Its antigen remains undetermined. No base-level quality is on record; no much larger clone is a single base apart. The entry originates in a study of T cell repertoires in cytomegalovirus infection (dated by TCRdb to about 2019). Study-wide context: Donor HLA type was relevant to the analysis, because carriage of CMV infection together with the matching HLA type was indicated by public TCR beta signatures. What the study reported, not specific to this receptor: The ex vivo response was dominated by HLA-C-restricted CMV-specific TCR beta clonotypes, which also provided the single most frequent clonotype in two of eight donors. Cumulative frequency of public TCR beta family members discriminated carriers of CMV infection plus the relevant HLA type in this cohort and an independent roughly 340-donor cohort.

The data were produced on an Illumina HiSeq 1500. TCRdb applied fastp at Q25 and MiXCR to the public reads, then kept only in-frame beta chains. Here each entry gathers all rows of one CDR3 protein and keeps the most common genes and DNA. The sample table contains around 260,000 distinct CDR3 sequences; only one count was recorded for roughly 23% of them. The ten largest clonotypes hold approximately 15% of the sample. Compared with germline, V lacks 5 bases and J lacks 9 bases; bases without a gene match: 9. The CDR3 has 15 amino acids, counting the end cysteine and phenylalanine. Only the CDR3 part of the read is kept: 45 bases, read in frame from the first base. The germline V gene yields MNHEY for CDR1 and SVGAGI for CDR2.

This clonotype originated in a human donor in good health (CMV status not recorded). Some clones in this sample may be carry-over from other donors' samples. The chain links TRBV6-5 with TRBJ2-3, with 12 junctional bases fitting TRBD2. The source material was PBMCs. CDR3 loop: CASSRLAGVQQTQYF. In nucleotides, the sequence is TGTGCCAGCAGTCGACTAGCGGGAGTGCAGCAAACGCAGTATTTT.